Presented here are 29 T cell receptor beta chains from one specimen sequenced in a study of tumor and adjacent non-tumor tissue in lung cancer. No cell sorting was done before RNA was extracted from the tissue. Three rounds of nested PCR, following a modified ARM-PCR protocol, produced the TCRbeta library. TCRdb itself ran the multiplex PCR reads through MiXCR, one entry per CDR3 protein. The sample comprises about 85,000 distinct CDR3 sequences, about 66% of which are singletons, and over 12% rests with the top ten. Sample: lung tumor tissue. Source of these receptors: a man in his 70s with non-small cell lung cancer.

This clonotype was seen a few times. This chain uses TRBV19 with TRBJ1-5, with TRBD1 matching over 8 bases. CDR1 and CDR2 (germline): LNHDA, SQIVND (reference sequence). The CDR3 length is 13 residues. The CDR3 is CAQTGERNQPQHF. CDR3 DNA sequence: TGTGCGCAGACAGGGGAACGTAATCAGCCCCAGCATTTT.

Points on this clonotype: A much larger clone differs from this one at a single base, so this may be a read error. V usage is TRBV6-1 and J usage is TRBJ2-3; 8 bases are shared with TRBD1. The CDR3 length is 15 residues. Trimming at V came to 8 bases and at J to 2 bases, leaving 9 bases not matched to a gene. Germline V gene data show CDR1 as MNHNS and CDR2 as SASEGT. The CDR3 here is CASALQGALTDTQYF. For the CDR3, the DNA is TGTGCCAGCGCCCTTCAGGGGGCGCTCACAGATACGCAGTATTTT.

This clonotype was picked up one time. The V call is TRBV5-1, the J call TRBJ2-3; D gene unclear. V was trimmed by 9 bases and J by 2 bases, leaving 7 bases between them. Germline-derived CDR1 and CDR2 are SGHRS and YFSETQ. The length of the CDR3 is 11 residues. The CDR3 spells CATRVTDTQYF. DNA for the CDR3: TGCGCCACCCGTGTCACAGATACGCAGTATTTT.

A note on this clonotype: Given the absence of the conserved phenylalanine or tryptophan at the CDR3 end, a read error is likely. CDR3 sequence (DNA): TGCAGTGCTATCCCACAGGGGGCGCGATACGAGCAGTACCTC. Translation: CSAIPQGARYEQYL. The chain has TRBV20-1 and TRBJ2-7; 9 nucleotides align to TRBD1. J lost 4 bases, V lost 4 bases, and 8 bases had no gene match. CDR3 length: 14 amino acids. The germline gives CDR1 DFQATT, CDR2 SNEGSKA (reference sequence).

Notes on this clonotype: Being one base from a much bigger clone, this may be a read error. The J gene is TRBJ2-1, the V gene TRBV12-3 or TRBV12-4; 7 bases match TRBD2. With V trimmed by 9 bases and J by 8 bases, 16 bases remained unmatched. The CDR3 spans 15 residues. The CDR3 is CARSPNPLTSYEQFF. For the CDR3, the DNA is TGTGCCAGGAGTCCCAACCCCTTGACTAGCTATGAGCAGTTCTTC.

The chain couples TRBV28 to TRBJ1-1; maybe TRBD1 (5 bases). The germline V gene has CDR1 MDHEN and CDR2 SYDVKM. CDR3 length: 15 residues. The ends were cut back, 4 bases at V and 0 bases at J, with 12 bases in the middle. CDR3 loop: CASSSQVLMNTEAFF. The CDR3 DNA sequence: TGTGCCAGCAGTTCACAGGTACTCATGAACACTGAAGCTTTCTTT.

V is TRBV11-1 and J is TRBJ2-7; D unresolved. The CDR3 length is 15 residues. Trimming removed 1 base at V and 3 bases at J, with 13 bases between. The V gene's germline CDR1 is SGHAT and CDR2 FQDESV (reference sequence). The CDR3 region is CASSLDGFGNYEQYF. The DNA for the CDR3 is TGTGCCAGCAGCTTAGACGGGTTTGGGAACTACGAGCAGTACTTC.

This clonotype was seen only a few times. The chain links TRBV11-2 to TRBJ2-7, with D hard to call. In germline, CDR1 is SGHAT, CDR2 FQNNGV. Trimming left V 0 bases short and J 0 bases short, with 6 bases between. The CDR3 has 14 amino acids. CDR3 nucleotide sequence: TGTGCCAGCAGCTTAGATCTAGGCTCCTACGAGCAGTACTTC. This encodes CASSLDLGSYEQYF.

About this clonotype itself: A much bigger clone sits one base away, suggesting this may be a read error. The V call is TRBV7-9, the J call TRBJ2-7; D ambiguous. The CDR3 has 14 residues. Germline CDR1 SEHNR, CDR2 FQNEAQ (reference sequence). With 0 bases removed from V and 0 bases from J, the gap between germline ends came to 6 bases. DNA for the CDR3: TGTGCCAGCAGCTTAGCGTCGACCTCCTACGAGCAGTACTTC. Protein product: CASSLASTSYEQYF. Together with reference TRBV7-9 and TRBJ2-7, the CDR3 gives the full variable domain: DTGVSQNPRHKITKRGQNVTFRCDPISEHNRLYWYRQTLGQGPEFLTYFQNEAQLEKSRLLSDRFSAERPKGSFSTLEIQRTEQGDSAMYLCASSLASTSYEQYFGPGTRLTVT.

This clonotype has a handful of counts. Germline and junction disagree at one end, which may indicate a read error. The genes are TRBV28 and TRBJ2-1; 10 positions match TRBD2. CDR1 is MDHEN and CDR2 is SYDVKM in the germline V gene. The CDR3 consists of 13 residues. CDR3 loop: CTSGGAAYNEQFF. The CDR3 DNA is TGTACCAGCGGGGGGGCCGCATACAATGAGCAGTTCTTC.

This clonotype has ten or more counts. The chain couples TRBV13 to TRBJ2-7; D perhaps matches TRBD1 (6 bases). Germline V lookup: CDR1 PRHDT, CDR2 FYEKMQ (reference sequence). Trimming shortened V by 5 bases and J by 9 bases, and 20 bases separated the two germline ends. The CDR3 has 14 amino acids. In nucleotides, the CDR3 is TGTGCCAGCAGCCGAGGACAGACGTCAATGGGGCAGTACTTC. This translates into CASSRGQTSMGQYF.

As concerns this clonotype: Since a much larger clone is just one base distant, this may be a read error. The chain combines TRBV5-1 with TRBJ2-7, with D possibly matching TRBD2 (6 bases). Germline CDR1 SGHRS, CDR2 YFSETQ. The CDR3 is 15 residues long. Trimming removed 5 bases from V and 3 bases from J, with 18 bases in between. The CDR3 bases are TGCGCCAGCAGGAAGACGGGGGACGTAAACTACGAGCAGTACTTC. Translation: CASRKTGDVNYEQYF.

This sequence joins TRBV11-2 and TRBJ1-2, with TRBD1 matching 8 bases. CDR1 SGHAT and CDR2 FQNNGV come from the germline V gene. Germline trimming cut 5 bases from V and 7 bases from J; bases unmatched to any gene: 12. The CDR3 is 15 residues long. For the CDR3, the DNA is TGTGCCAGCAGCCGAAACGCAGGGGGCGCGGCTGGCTACACCTTC. Its protein product is CASSRNAGGAAGYTF.

In its sample, this clonotype was seen once. The conserved final phenylalanine or tryptophan is absent from the CDR3, which likely points to a read error. The V and J genes are TRBV11-1 and TRBJ2-5; 12 positions agree with TRBD2. This CDR3 spans 19 amino acids. The germline V gene encodes CDR1 SGHAT and CDR2 FQDESV (reference sequence). CDR3 region: CASGLRTGLAGWYQGTQYL. DNA of the CDR3: TGTGCCAGCGGCTTAAGAACGGGACTAGCGGGTTGGTACCAAGGGACCCAGTACCTC.

This clonotype occurred many times. V gene TRBV28 combines with J gene TRBJ2-1; no definite D call. V lost 7 bases, J lost 10 bases, and 11 bases lay in between. This CDR3 is 11 amino acids long. Germline V gives CDR1 MDHEN, CDR2 SYDVKM. The CDR3 bases are TGTGCCAGCACCTACCTAGGGGAGCAGTTCTTC. This codes for CASTYLGEQFF. Supplemented by reference TRBV28 and TRBJ2-1, the full variable domain reads DVKVTQSSRYLVKRTGEKVFLECVQDMDHENMFWYRQDPGLGLRLIYFSYDVKMKEKGDIPEGYSVSREKKERFSLILESASTNQTSMYLCASTYLGEQFFGPGTRLTVL.

Worth noting for this clonotype: An end of the junction differs from the germline gene, which may be a read error. The gene calls are TRBV6-1 and TRBJ2-2; a weak D match, TRBD1 (6 bases). The CDR3 covers 15 residues. Germline V gives CDR1 MNHNS, CDR2 SASEGT. The CDR3 loop is CASKRGHQTAGELLF. CDR3 coding DNA: TGTGCCAGCAAACGGGGACACCAGACGGCCGGGGAGTTGCTATTT.

About this clonotype: This may stem from a read error, because a much larger clone lies one nucleotide away. The chain carries TRBV20-1 and TRBJ2-3; no firm D call. This CDR3 is 13 amino acids long. Looked up from germline, CDR1 is DFQATT and CDR2 is SNEGSKA (reference sequence). In nucleotides, the CDR3 is TGCAGGGCTAGTGACCAGGCCACAGATACGCAGTATTTT. Its translation is CRASDQATDTQYF.

Remarks on this clonotype: At one end the junction does not follow the germline gene, possibly because of a read error. The rearrangement joins TRBV10-3 to TRBJ2-5; D gene uncertain. The germline gives CDR1 ENHRY, CDR2 SYGVKD. The CDR3 contains 13 residues. The CDR3 loop is CAISERCQETQYF. The CDR3 region has the DNA TGTGCCATCAGTGAAAGATGCCAAGAGACCCAGTACTTT.

The chain recombines TRBV20-1 with TRBJ2-5; D remains ambiguous. The CDR3 consists of 13 residues. Germline-derived CDR1 and CDR2 are DFQATT and SNEGSKA (reference sequence). V was cut by 3 bases and J by 5 bases, with 13 bases left in between. The CDR3 nucleotides read TGCAGTGCTAGCCTCCAACGAGAGGAGACCCAGTACTTC. Its translation is CSASLQREETQYF.

This rearrangement joins TRBV29-1 to TRBJ2-3, with a possible D match to TRBD1 (5 bases). With the DNA end fitting TRBJ1-5 better, the J assignment may be wrong. The CDR3 spans 12 residues. The germline CDR1 and CDR2 sequences are SQVTM and ANQGSEA. The chain's CDR3 is CSVMGGSDTQHF. The DNA for the CDR3 is TGCAGCGTTATGGGGGGGTCAGATACGCAGCATTTT.

This clonotype was seen at least ten times. The V call is TRBV5-1, the J call TRBJ2-1, with 11 bases aligning to TRBD2. J was trimmed by 9 bases and V by 2 bases; bases with no gene match: 4. Germline CDR1 reads SGHRS; CDR2 reads YFSETQ. The CDR3 contains 14 residues. Here the CDR3 reads CASSFSGGALEQFF. DNA for the CDR3: TGCGCCAGCAGCTTTAGCGGGGGGGCACTTGAGCAGTTCTTC.

In the case of this clonotype: A read error may explain this, as a much larger clone is one base away. The V and J genes are TRBV4-1 and TRBJ2-4; D is undetermined. CDR1 is MGHRA, CDR2 YSYEKL, per germline. This CDR3 has 16 residues. Trimming removed 3 bases from V and 2 bases from J, with 14 bases in between. The CDR3 DNA is TGCGCCAGCAGCCATGATCTGGGTCGAACCAAAAACATTCAGTACTTC. It translates to CASSHDLGRTKNIQYF.

This clonotype has more than one count but fewer than ten. V is TRBV5-1 and J is TRBJ2-1; weak D call: TRBD1 (6 bases). CDR1 is SGHRS and CDR2 is YFSETQ in the germline V gene. V was shortened by 0 bases and J by 2 bases, with 6 bases between the two germline ends. This CDR3 comprises 14 residues. The chain's CDR3 is CASSLGDTYNEQFF. The CDR3 DNA follows: TGCGCCAGCAGCTTGGGGGACACCTACAATGAGCAGTTCTTC.

The CDR3 reads CACTSPPREYYF. CDR3 sequence (DNA): TGTGCCTGCACTTCACCCCCACGCGAGTATTACTTC. The rearrangement uses TRBV11-2 and TRBJ2-7, with D unresolved. The CDR3 length is 12 residues. CDR1 and CDR2 (germline): SGHAT, FQNNGV. Trimming left V 11 bases short and J 13 bases short, with 24 bases between.

The chain employs TRBV20-1 and TRBJ2-4; 9 bases are shared with TRBD1. V was pared by 5 bases and J by 1 base, with 9 bases of the junction left unmatched. This CDR3 region has 16 residues. Germline assignment: CDR1 DFQATT and CDR2 SNEGSKA (reference sequence). CDR3 amino acids: CSAPDRDRVAKNIQYF. The DNA for the CDR3 is TGCAGTGCTCCTGACCGGGACAGGGTTGCCAAAAACATTCAGTACTTC.

To note about this clonotype: Mismatch with germline at one junction end may stem from a read error. This sequence joins TRBV20-1 and TRBJ1-5; no firm D call. Germline V gene data show CDR1 as DFQATT and CDR2 as SNEGSKA (reference sequence). The CDR3 length is 14 residues. CDR3 amino acids: CSTRDWTSNQPQHF. The DNA of the CDR3 is TGCAGTACTAGAGATTGGACTAGCAATCAGCCCCAGCATTTT.

In regard to this clonotype: Likely a read error: the CDR3 ends without its conserved phenylalanine or tryptophan. V and J are TRBV20-1 and TRBJ2-5; a weak D match, TRBD1 (6 bases). There are 14 residues in the CDR3. Germline assignment: CDR1 DFQATT and CDR2 SNEGSKA (reference sequence). DNA of the CDR3: TGCAGTGCTAGAGTAGGACAGTACCAAGAGGCCCAGTACTTA. As protein: CSARVGQYQEAQYL.

In this sample, this clonotype turned up a few times. The germline gene is not matched at one end of the junction; a read error may be the cause. This rearrangement joins TRBV28 to TRBJ1-3; 7 bases fit TRBD1. This CDR3 spans 15 amino acids. Germline CDR1 reads MDHEN; CDR2 reads SYDVKM. The CDR3 coding sequence is TGTGCCAGCAGTTTCAGGGGGATGCCTGGAAACATCATATATTTT. Its translation: CASSFRGMPGNIIYF.

This clonotype was seen a single time. The germline gene is not matched at one end of the junction; a read error may be the cause. The rearrangement joins TRBV12-3 or TRBV12-4 to TRBJ2-1, with D perhaps matching TRBD2 (5 bases). The CDR3 has 15 residues. The CDR3 region has the DNA TGTGCCGGCAGTATCTATAGGAGTAGCGTGGATGAGCAGTTCTTC. It translates to CAGSIYRSSVDEQFF.